Presented here are 17 T cell receptor beta chains from one specimen sequenced in a study of cytomegalovirus exposure and HLA in healthy donors. Amplification used 60 Vbeta primers and 13 Jbeta primers. Measured with immunoSEQ multiplex PCR; TCRdb has only the in-frame clones, and not every one. This table holds 150,000 or so clones, roughly 80% found once. The sample consisted of PBMCs. These receptors came from a woman aged 40 to 55 in good health and CMV-seropositive.

The chain carries TRBV30 and TRBJ1-1; TRBD1 matches 7 bases. Germline-derived CDR1 and CDR2 are GTSNPN and SVGIG (reference sequence). J gave up 1 base and V 3 bases, and 5 bases lay outside the gene matches. The CDR3 has 14 residues. CDR3 in DNA: TGTGCCTGGAGCCAGACAGGGACGAACACTGAAGCTTTCTTT. Amino acid sequence: CAWSQTGTNTEAFF.

Only a few counts were recorded for this clone. The gene calls are TRBV6-5 and TRBJ1-1; 7 bases fit TRBD1. Germline assignment: CDR1 MNHEY and CDR2 SVGAGI. The CDR3 contains 12 residues. Germline trimming cut 0 bases from V and 11 bases from J; bases unmatched to any gene: 3. Here the CDR3 DNA reads TGTGCCAGCAGTTACTCGGAGGGGGCGGCTTTCTTT. The encoded protein is CASSYSEGAAFF.

The count of this clone is one. The chain joins TRBV29-1 to TRBJ2-3; 9 bases line up with TRBD2. The V gene's germline CDR1 is SQVTM and CDR2 ANQGSEA. This CDR3 is 17 amino acids long. Losses at the gene ends were 0 bases for V and 4 bases for J; bases not matched to a gene: 11. CDR3 sequence reads: CSVEDLGSGSTPDTQYF. In nucleotides, the CDR3 is TGCAGCGTTGAAGATCTGGGTAGCGGGAGTACCCCAGATACGCAGTATTTT.

This sequence joins TRBV6-4 and TRBJ2-2; D perhaps matches TRBD2 (6 bases). Germline CDR1 reads MRHNA; CDR2 reads SNTAGT. V lost 6 bases and J lost 0, with 8 bases in between. This CDR3 has 14 amino acids. The CDR3 spells CASREGSNTGELFF. The CDR3 DNA reads as TGTGCCAGCAGGGAGGGTTCGAACACCGGGGAGCTGTTTTTT.

The chain couples TRBV19 to TRBJ2-3; 8 bases map to TRBD1. Per germline, CDR1 LNHDA and CDR2 SQIVND (reference sequence). The CDR3 runs to 14 residues. The J segment lost 3 bases and the V segment lost 5 bases, leaving 4 bases of the junction unmatched. The CDR3 protein is CASSPRQGTDTQYF. CDR3 sequence (DNA): TGTGCCAGTAGTCCGCGACAGGGGACAGATACGCAGTATTTT.

This chain links TRBV19 with TRBJ2-2; 15 bases are shared with TRBD2. The trim removed 3 bases at V and 4 bases at J, leaving 3 bases unmatched. CDR3 length: 17 amino acids. Germline CDR1 is LNHDA and CDR2 is SQIVND (reference sequence). The CDR3 region has the DNA TGTGCCAGTAGTATCGGGACTAGCGGGAGGAGCACCGGGGAGCTGTTTTTT. As protein: CASSIGTSGRSTGELFF.

This clone has more than one count but fewer than ten. Other DNA sequences in the same sample also yield this CDR3. This rearrangement joins TRBV18 to TRBJ1-1, with 10 nucleotides matching TRBD1. With 3 bases clipped from V and 3 bases from J, the junction kept 1 base outside the gene matches. The CDR3 is 14 residues long. Germline V lookup: CDR1 KGHSH, CDR2 LQKENI. The CDR3 bases are TGTGCCAGCTCACCCGGGACAGGGGACACTGAAGCTTTCTTT. Residues: CASSPGTGDTEAFF.

The chain has TRBV11-3 and TRBJ2-2; D not resolved. The germline V gene encodes CDR1 SGHNT and CDR2 YENEEA. The CDR3 runs 12 residues. Between the trimmed V and J ends, which lost 5 bases and 6 bases, there was a span of 7 bases. The CDR3 protein is CASSPAAGELFF. CDR3 DNA: TGTGCCAGCAGCCCGGCGGCCGGGGAGCTGTTTTTT.

This chain joins TRBV28 and TRBJ1-5; no firm D call. The CDR3 is 10 residues long. Germline V gene sequence: CDR1 MDHEN, CDR2 SYDVKM. V was trimmed by 8 bases and J by 4 bases, leaving 3 bases between them. This CDR3 reads CASLNQPQHF. In DNA, the CDR3 is TGTGCCAGCCTTAATCAGCCCCAGCATTTT.

This chain connects TRBV7-9 to TRBJ1-2, with 12 bases fitting TRBD1. This CDR3 has 15 amino acids. V shed 5 bases, J shed 8 bases, and the junction held 9 bases outside the gene matches. Germline-derived CDR1 and CDR2 are SEHNR and FQNEAQ (reference sequence). In DNA, the CDR3 is TGTGCCAGCAGCGTCCGGGACAGGGGGCTATTCGGCTACACCTTC. Encoded protein: CASSVRDRGLFGYTF. Drawing the rest from reference TRBV7-9 and TRBJ1-2, the complete variable domain is DTGVSQNPRHKITKRGQNVTFRCDPISEHNRLYWYRQTLGQGPEFLTYFQNEAQLEKSRLLSDRFSAERPKGSFSTLEIQRTEQGDSAMYLCASSVRDRGLFGYTFGSGTRLTVV.

A few counts support this clone. This sequence joins TRBV30 and TRBJ1-3, with D possibly being TRBD1 (5 bases). From germline, CDR1 is GTSNPN and CDR2 SVGIG (reference sequence). There are 13 residues in the CDR3. V gave up 8 bases and J gave up 2 bases, with 13 bases separating them. The CDR3 DNA reads as TGTGCCCGGGCCGGGGGTACTGGAAACACCATATATTTT. Translated: CARAGGTGNTIYF.

Only a few counts were recorded for this clone. This chain joins TRBV7-2 and TRBJ1-5, with a possible D match to TRBD1 (5 bases). This CDR3 is 15 amino acids long. The germline CDR1 and CDR2 sequences are SGHTA and FQGNSA. V was cut by 3 bases and J by 1 base, with 10 bases left in between. Written as DNA, the CDR3 is TGTGCCAGCAGCTTGTTAGGGGAAAGCAATCAGCCCCAGCATTTT. The encoded protein is CASSLLGESNQPQHF.

The chain has TRBV30 and TRBJ1-1, with unresolved D. V lost 4 bases and J 5 bases, leaving 8 bases between the germline ends. CDR3 size: 11 residues. Germline values: CDR1 GTSNPN, CDR2 SVGIG (reference sequence). The CDR3 sequence: CAWMGSTEAFF. CDR3 DNA: TGTGCCTGGATGGGCAGTACTGAAGCTTTCTTT.

The chain employs TRBV6-5 and TRBJ1-2; D call uncertain. This CDR3 has 11 amino acids. V lost 5 bases and J lost 4, with 5 bases in between. In germline, CDR1 is MNHEY, CDR2 SVGAGI. The CDR3 spells CASSLGYGYTF. CDR3 nucleotides: TGTGCCAGCAGTCTAGGCTATGGCTACACCTTC.

This clone was counted between two and nine times. This chain joins TRBV21-1 and TRBJ2-7; the table's D call of TRBD2 was not tested on the DNA. TRBV21-1 is marked as a pseudogene. The CDR3 runs 16 residues. In nucleotides, the CDR3 is TGTGCCACCCTCCGTTTAGTCCGGGACTTTTTAAGCGAGCAGTACTTC. Encoded protein: CATLRLVRDFLSEQYF.

This clone was observed once. The genes are TRBV18 and TRBJ2-5; maybe TRBD2 (6 bases). The CDR3 covers 14 residues. CDR1 and CDR2 (germline): KGHSH, LQKENI. V shed 2 bases and J shed 4 bases, with 11 bases lying between them. The DNA of the CDR3 is TGTGCCAGCTCACCATTCGGGAGCGCAGAGACCCAGTACTTC. This codes for CASSPFGSAETQYF.

The chain combines TRBV14 with TRBJ2-7; TRBD2 agrees at 9 bases. The junction had 2 bases not matched to a gene; V was cut back by 4 bases and J by 1 base. The CDR3 length is 14 residues. Germline CDR1 and CDR2: SGHDN and FVKESK. The CDR3 region has the DNA TGTGCCAGCAGCCGGGCGGGAGGGTCCTACGAGCAGTACTTC. It specifies CASSRAGGSYEQYF.